These 27 T cell receptor beta chains originate from one sample sequenced in a study of blood T cell repertoires in COVID-19. Sequencing was performed with immunoSEQ multiplex PCR; in TCRdb, only in-frame clones are kept and a portion is missing. The repertoire holds some 240,000 clones, with approximately 84% as singletons. The specimen was PBMCs or T cells enriched from blood (not recorded which). All receptors derive from a man in his fifties who had recovered from COVID-19.

The chain carries TRBV7-3 and TRBJ2-4; the D is unclear. The germline V and J ends were trimmed by 5 bases and 5 bases, with 13 bases remaining between them. Germline CDR1 is SGHTA and CDR2 is FQGTGA. This CDR3 comprises 14 residues. The CDR3 sequence: CASSLRGLENIQYF. DNA for the CDR3: TGTGCCAGCAGCCTCAGAGGTTTGGAAAACATTCAGTACTTC.

This rearrangement joins TRBV10-1 to TRBJ1-5, with D unresolved. The germline V gene encodes CDR1 WNHNN and CDR2 SYGVQD (reference sequence). The V end was cut by 0 bases, the J end by 0 bases, with 18 bases between. The CDR3 sequence is 19 residues long. Here the CDR3 DNA reads TGCGCCAGCAGTGAGTCGCGTCAGTTGCGGCGGGATAGCAATCAGCCCCAGCATTTT. Residues: CASSESRQLRRDSNQPQHF.

The genes are TRBV24-1 and TRBJ2-1; weak D call: TRBD2 (6 bases). Trimming left V 5 bases short and J 0 bases short, with 7 bases between. The CDR3 contains 14 residues. Germline CDR1 is KGHDR and CDR2 is SFDVKD. The CDR3 nucleotides read TGTGCCACCAGTGTGGGGGGCTCCTACAATGAGCAGTTCTTC. This encodes CATSVGGSYNEQFF.

CDR3: CASSLGAAGVSPGQYF. CDR3 DNA sequence: TGTGCCAGCAGCTTAGGAGCCGCGGGAGTCTCCCCCGGCCAGTACTTC. The chain joins TRBV11-2 to TRBJ2-5; 7 positions agree with TRBD2. V lost 1 base and J lost 10; bases outside the gene matches: 15. Looked up from germline, CDR1 is SGHAT and CDR2 is FQNNGV. The CDR3 runs to 16 residues.

This rearrangement joins TRBV19 to TRBJ1-5; maybe TRBD1 (5 bases). The CDR3 covers 14 residues. Germline lookup yields CDR1 LNHDA and CDR2 SQIVND (reference sequence). The germline V and J ends were trimmed by 10 bases and 4 bases, with 17 bases remaining between them. The CDR3 reads CATLGRGRNQPQHF. The CDR3 region has the DNA TGTGCCACACTTGGGAGGGGACGAAATCAGCCCCAGCATTTT.

The chain links TRBV5-1 to TRBJ1-1; TRBD1 is a possible D gene (6 bases). CDR3 length: 13 amino acids. V lost 5 bases, J lost 6 bases, and 14 bases lay in between. Germline V gene lookup returns CDR1 SGHRS and CDR2 YFSETQ. CDR3 loop: CASSQDSIAEAFF. For the CDR3, the DNA is TGCGCCAGCAGTCAGGACAGCATTGCTGAAGCTTTCTTT.

The rearrangement links TRBV3-1 (or the pseudogene TRBV3-2) to TRBJ2-7, with 9 bases that match TRBD1. V was clipped by 4 bases and J by 3 bases; unmatched bases: 7. From germline, CDR1 is LGHDT and CDR2 YNNKEL (reference sequence). CDR3 length: 15 residues. The CDR3 protein is CASSPGTGTNYEQYF. DNA of the CDR3: TGTGCCAGCAGCCCAGGGACAGGGACGAACTACGAGCAGTACTTC.

This chain uses TRBV25-1 with TRBJ2-6; the D is unclear. CDR1 MGHDK and CDR2 SYGVNS come from the germline V gene. The CDR3 is made up of 15 amino acids. Trimming shortened V by 3 bases and J by 5 bases, and 11 bases separated the two germline ends. CDR3 residues: CASSDSVRWANVLTF. CDR3 in DNA: TGTGCCAGCAGTGATTCAGTCCGCTGGGCCAACGTCCTGACTTTC.

The CDR3 nucleotides read TGTGCCAGCAGCCCCTCGACAGGGGGGCATTCGGTGGGATACGAGCAGTACTTC. Translated, it gives CASSPSTGGHSVGYEQYF. The chain employs TRBV9 and TRBJ2-7, with TRBD1 identical over 9 bases. This CDR3 region has 18 residues. Per germline, CDR1 SGDLS and CDR2 YYNGEE. Trimming at V came to 4 bases and at J to 4 bases, leaving 18 bases not matched to a gene.

The gene calls are TRBV19 and TRBJ1-5; possibly TRBD1 for D (5 bases). The CDR3 loop spans 15 amino acids. The germline V gene encodes CDR1 LNHDA and CDR2 SQIVND (reference sequence). V was shortened by 6 bases and J by 1 base, with 13 bases between the two germline ends. The CDR3 loop reads CASRGEEGSNQPQHF. In DNA, the CDR3 is TGTGCCAGTAGGGGGGAGGAGGGGAGCAATCAGCCCCAGCATTTT.

The chain joins TRBV5-4 to TRBJ2-3; D possibly corresponds to TRBD2 (6 bases). Deletions cut 2 bases from V and 5 bases from J, with 12 bases between. This CDR3 has 14 amino acids. Germline V gives CDR1 SGHNT, CDR2 YYREEE (reference sequence). The CDR3 coding sequence is TGTGCCAGCAGCTTAGTGGGGGGAGGAGATACGCAGTATTTT. It yields the protein CASSLVGGGDTQYF.

Regarding this clone: Other DNA sequences of this sample code for an identical CDR3. This chain uses TRBV11-3 with TRBJ1-1, with D uncertain. Trimming removed 3 bases at V and 0 bases at J, with 8 bases between. This CDR3 is 14 amino acids long. CDR1 and CDR2 from the germline V gene are SGHNT and YENEEA. The CDR3 DNA reads TGTGCCAGCAGCTTGACGGGGATGAACACTGAAGCTTTCTTT. Protein product: CASSLTGMNTEAFF.

V is TRBV5-6 and J is TRBJ2-1; weak D call: TRBD2 (6 bases). From germline, CDR1 is SGHDT and CDR2 YYEEEE. With 0 bases removed from V and 0 bases from J, the gap between germline ends came to 10 bases. The CDR3 contains 16 residues. The DNA for the CDR3 is TGTGCCAGCAGCTTGGCGGGGGAGATCTCCTACAATGAGCAGTTCTTC. Translating gives CASSLAGEISYNEQFF.

V is TRBV5-8 and J is TRBJ2-2; TRBD1 might be the D (5 bases). This CDR3 is 15 amino acids long. Germline V lookup: CDR1 SGHTS, CDR2 YDEGEE. Trimming took 6 bases from V and 4 from J, leaving 16 bases between them. The CDR3 DNA follows: TGTGCCAGCAACCTAATGGAAAGGGGCACCGGGGAGCTGTTTTTT. The encoded protein is CASNLMERGTGELFF.

Only one count was recorded for this clone. The chain links TRBV7-2 to TRBJ2-7; D is unclear. V was pared by 4 bases and J by 3 bases, with 16 bases between. The CDR3 sequence is 15 residues long. Germline loops: CDR1 SGHTA, CDR2 FQGNSA. CDR3 sequence reads: CASSSRGGSVYEQYF. CDR3 bases: TGTGCCAGCAGCTCCCGTGGCGGAAGCGTCTACGAGCAGTACTTC.

This clone was seen just once. The chain joins TRBV5-8 to TRBJ1-2; D call uncertain. The CDR3 loop spans 16 amino acids. The germline V gene has CDR1 SGHTS and CDR2 YDEGEE. V was clipped by 0 bases and J by 0 bases, with 12 bases between them. The CDR3 DNA sequence: TGTGCCAGCAGCTTGGCGTCCCTTTTTGCTAACTATGGCTACACCTTC. Translating gives CASSLASLFANYGYTF.

This clone was counted only a few times. V and J are TRBV11-3 and TRBJ2-7; D is undetermined. The CDR3 runs 13 residues. The V gene lost 1 base and the J gene lost 3 bases, with 7 bases spanning the gap. In germline, CDR1 is SGHNT, CDR2 YENEEA. The CDR3 protein is CASSLAENYEQYF. CDR3 coding DNA: TGTGCCAGCAGCTTAGCAGAAAACTACGAGCAGTACTTC. The full variable domain, in which reference TRBV11-3 and TRBJ2-7 provide the parts outside the CDR3, is EAGVVQSPRYKIIEKKQPVAFWCNPISGHNTLYWYLQNLGQGPELLIRYENEEAVDDSQLPKDRFSAERLKGVDSTLKIQPAELGDSAVYLCASSLAENYEQYFGPGTRLTVT.

Only one count was recorded for this clone. V usage is TRBV6-5 and J usage is TRBJ2-7; 7 bases are shared with TRBD2. The CDR3 has 15 residues. The V segment lost 10 bases and the J segment 6 bases; nucleotides outside the gene matches: 18. The germline CDR1 and CDR2 sequences are MNHEY and SVGAGI. The CDR3 sequence: CATLKVGPRGGEQYF. CDR3 bases: TGTGCCACCTTAAAGGTGGGACCTCGCGGGGGCGAGCAGTACTTC.

V is TRBV5-1 and J is TRBJ1-3; 8 bases are a match to TRBD1. The germline gives CDR1 SGHRS, CDR2 YFSETQ. This CDR3 is built from 17 residues. After removal of 1 base from V and 0 bases from J, the junction contained 6 bases not matched to a gene. The CDR3 region has the DNA TGCGCCAGCAGCTTGAGACAGGGGTATCTCTCTGGAAACACCATATATTTT. Translating gives CASSLRQGYLSGNTIYF.

The genes are TRBV4-1 and TRBJ2-1; 12 bases line up with TRBD1. Germline V gene data show CDR1 as MGHRA and CDR2 as YSYEKL. This CDR3 spans 16 amino acids. J lost 7 bases, V lost 4 bases, and 8 bases had no gene match. This CDR3 reads CASSPFMGQGANEQFF. The CDR3 coding sequence is TGCGCCAGCAGCCCGTTCATGGGACAGGGGGCGAATGAGCAGTTCTTC.

The J gene is TRBJ2-7, the V gene TRBV5-6; 7 positions agree with TRBD1. CDR1 and CDR2 (germline): SGHDT, YYEEEE. CDR3 size: 14 residues. Trimming at V came to 4 bases and at J to 4 bases, leaving 8 bases not matched to a gene. CDR3 in DNA: TGTGCCAGCAGCCCAACATTACAGGGGTACGAGCAGTACTTC. This codes for CASSPTLQGYEQYF.

This clone came up a few times. V is TRBV3-1 (or the pseudogene TRBV3-2) and J is TRBJ2-7; D may be TRBD1 (5 bases). Germline loops: CDR1 LGHDT, CDR2 YNNKEL (reference sequence). The CDR3 length is 11 residues. Trimming removed 6 bases at V and 2 bases at J, with 5 bases between. The CDR3 is CASRDTYEQYF. Written as DNA, the CDR3 is TGTGCCAGCAGGGACACCTACGAGCAGTACTTC.

The chain employs TRBV5-1 and TRBJ1-4, with 9 nucleotides matching TRBD1. Germline V gene sequence: CDR1 SGHRS, CDR2 YFSETQ. V trimming: 3 bases; J trimming: 8 bases; junction bases outside the gene matches: 2. CDR3 size: 13 residues. CDR3 coding DNA: TGCGCCAGCAGCTGGACAGGGGAAGAAAAACTGTTTTTT. As protein: CASSWTGEEKLFF.

This chain connects TRBV13 to TRBJ2-1; 10 bases agree with TRBD2. V lost 5 bases, J lost 0 bases, and 4 bases stayed unmatched. This CDR3 region has 16 residues. Germline values: CDR1 PRHDT, CDR2 FYEKMQ (reference sequence). This chain's CDR3 is CASSGLAASSYNEQFF. The DNA for the CDR3 is TGTGCCAGCAGCGGACTAGCGGCAAGCTCCTACAATGAGCAGTTCTTC.

This clone was found a few times. The J gene is TRBJ2-7, the V gene TRBV21-1; the DNA was not compared with TRBD2, the D call given in the table. TRBV21-1 is a documented pseudogene. CDR3 length: 15 residues. CDR3 in amino acids: CASRPQSTGYYEQYF. The CDR3 DNA follows: TGTGCCAGCAGACCCCAAAGCACGGGGTACTACGAGCAGTACTTC.

The V and J genes are TRBV5-5 and TRBJ2-1, with D perhaps TRBD2 (6 bases). In germline, CDR1 is SGHKS, CDR2 YYEKEE (reference sequence). The CDR3 sequence is 13 residues long. V was clipped by 0 bases and J by 9 bases, with 10 bases between them. CDR3 coding DNA: TGTGCCAGCAGCTTGGGACCAGCGGGTGAGCAGTTCTTC. Translation gives CASSLGPAGEQFF.

This chain uses TRBV12-3 or TRBV12-4 with TRBJ1-4; D not certain. The CDR3 consists of 12 residues. The V end was cut by 8 bases, the J end by 5 bases, with 9 bases between. The CDR3 loop reads CASSTFNEKLFF. In nucleotides, the CDR3 is TGTGCCAGCTCGACTTTCAATGAAAAACTGTTTTTT.